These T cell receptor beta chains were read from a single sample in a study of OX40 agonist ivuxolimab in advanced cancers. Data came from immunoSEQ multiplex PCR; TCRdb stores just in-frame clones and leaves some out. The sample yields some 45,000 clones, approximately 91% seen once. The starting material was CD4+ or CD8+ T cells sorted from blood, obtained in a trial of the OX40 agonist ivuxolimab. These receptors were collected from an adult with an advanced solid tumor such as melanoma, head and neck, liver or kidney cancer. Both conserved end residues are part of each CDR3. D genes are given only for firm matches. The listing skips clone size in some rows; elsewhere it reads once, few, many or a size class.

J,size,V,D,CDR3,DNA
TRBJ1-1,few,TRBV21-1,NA,CASSKIPQILSAEAFF,TGTGCCAGCAGCAAAATCCCCCAAATTTTGAGTGCTGAAGCTTTCTTT
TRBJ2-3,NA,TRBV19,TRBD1,CASSKGDRPASTDTQYF,TGTGCCAGTAGTAAAGGGGACAGACCAGCTAGCACAGATACGCAGTATTTT
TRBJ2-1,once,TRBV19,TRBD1,CASSIWDSDNEQFF,TGTGCCAGTAGTATCTGGGACAGCGACAATGAGCAGTTCTTC
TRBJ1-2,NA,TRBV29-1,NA,CSVEDNGGNGYTF,TGCAGCGTTGAAGACAACGGCGGAAATGGCTACACCTTC
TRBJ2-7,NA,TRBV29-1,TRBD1,CSVEEGDRGYEQYF,TGCAGCGTTGAAGAAGGGGACAGAGGCTACGAGCAGTACTTC
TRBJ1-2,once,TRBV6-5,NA,CASSNSNYGYTF,TGTGCCAGCAGTAACAGTAACTATGGCTACACCTTC
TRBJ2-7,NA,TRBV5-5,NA,CASSSDGYEQYF,TGTGCCAGCAGCTCGGACGGCTACGAGCAGTACTTC
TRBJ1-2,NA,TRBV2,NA,CASSELEADYGYTF,TGTGCCAGCAGTGAATTAGAGGCGGACTATGGCTACACCTTC
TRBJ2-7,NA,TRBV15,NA,CATSSPGHSNEQYF,TGTGCCACCAGCAGTCCGGGACATTCCAACGAGCAGTACTTC
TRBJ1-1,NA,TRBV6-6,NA,CASSYVGTEAFF,TGTGCCAGCAGTTATGTGGGGACTGAAGCTTTCTTT
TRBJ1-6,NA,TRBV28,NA,CASSGSLGDSPLHF,TGTGCCAGCAGTGGGTCTTTAGGTGATTCACCCCTCCACTTT
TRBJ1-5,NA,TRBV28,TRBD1,CASLGIVDRGHNQPQHF,TGTGCCAGCCTCGGTATTGTGGACAGGGGGCACAATCAGCCCCAGCATTTT